Below, 7 T cell receptor beta chains from the same sample are listed, as sequenced in a study of T cell responses to AZD1222 COVID-19 vaccine. TCRdb keeps only in-frame clones here, not all; method: immunoSEQ multiplex PCR. The sample records some 150,000 clones, about nine tenths being singletons. Sample: peripheral blood, taken on day 0 of AZD1222 vaccination. The receptors originated from an adult in good health.

For the CDR3, the DNA is TGCAGCGTTGAGTTCGATATTGGGGGGCATGGTGAAAAACTGTTTTTT. Translating it yields CSVEFDIGGHGEKLFF. The V call is TRBV29-1, the J call TRBJ1-4, with D possibly TRBD1 on 6 matching bases. Per the germline V gene, CDR1 is SQVTM and CDR2 is ANQGSEA. The V end was cut by 3 bases, the J end by 7 bases, with 21 bases between. The CDR3 is made up of 16 amino acids.

In this sample, this clone turned up once. The chain is built from TRBV15 and TRBJ2-2, with 10 nucleotides matching TRBD2. The CDR3 has 17 residues. Germline V CDR1 and CDR2: LNHNV, YYDKDF (reference sequence). V trimming: 0 bases; J trimming: 6 bases; junction bases outside the gene matches: 7. The CDR3 here is CATSRDRLAGVAGELFF. The CDR3 bases are TGTGCCACCAGCAGAGATCGTCTAGCGGGAGTGGCCGGGGAGCTGTTTTTT. Full variable domain (missing parts from reference TRBV15 and TRBJ2-2): DAMVIQNPRYQVTQFGKPVTLSCSQTLNHNVMYWYQQKSSQAPKLLFHYYDKDFNNEADTPDNFQSRRPNTSFCFLDIRSPGLGDTAMYLCATSRDRLAGVAGELFFGEGSRLTVL.

This chain connects TRBV6-5 to TRBJ1-2; TRBD1 might be the D (5 bases). Germline V gives CDR1 MNHEY, CDR2 SVGAGI. The V end lost 5 bases, the J end lost 8 bases, and 12 bases lay between the germline ends. The CDR3 is made up of 12 amino acids. The CDR3 is CASSRQGDGYTF. CDR3 sequence (DNA): TGTGCCAGCAGTCGCCAAGGGGACGGCTACACCTTC.

The chain carries TRBV5-4 and TRBJ2-5; 11 nucleotides match TRBD2. There are 16 residues in the CDR3. Germline loops: CDR1 SGHNT, CDR2 YYREEE (reference sequence). Trimming at V came to 0 bases and at J to 4 bases, leaving 5 bases not matched to a gene. CDR3 protein: CASSLARSGGGETQYF. The DNA for the CDR3 is TGTGCCAGCAGCTTGGCCCGTAGCGGGGGGGGAGAGACCCAGTACTTC.

The genes are TRBV20-1 and TRBJ2-1; 9 bases match TRBD2. The V segment lost 3 bases and the J segment 6 bases; nucleotides outside the gene matches: 6. Germline CDR1 is DFQATT and CDR2 is SNEGSKA (reference sequence). This CDR3 has 14 amino acids. Written as DNA, the CDR3 is TGCAGTGCTAGTCAGGGACTAGCAGGCAATGAGCAGTTCTTC. Translation gives CSASQGLAGNEQFF.

The chain has TRBV28 and TRBJ1-2; 7 positions match TRBD1. Germline V CDR1 and CDR2: MDHEN, SYDVKM. The CDR3 is 12 amino acids. V gave up 8 bases and J gave up 1 base; unmatched junction bases: 1. The CDR3 DNA reads TGTGCCAGCGACAGGGATAACTATGGCTACACCTTC. Translated: CASDRDNYGYTF.

The V gene is TRBV27, the J gene TRBJ2-7; TRBD1 agrees at 10 bases. CDR1 is MNHEY and CDR2 is SMNVEV in the germline V gene (reference sequence). J lost 2 bases, V lost 5 bases, and 6 bases had no gene match. The CDR3 is made up of 15 amino acids. Written as DNA, the CDR3 is TGTGCCAGCAGTGCCGGGACAGGGGTGCCCTACGAGCAGTACTTC. Protein: CASSAGTGVPYEQYF.